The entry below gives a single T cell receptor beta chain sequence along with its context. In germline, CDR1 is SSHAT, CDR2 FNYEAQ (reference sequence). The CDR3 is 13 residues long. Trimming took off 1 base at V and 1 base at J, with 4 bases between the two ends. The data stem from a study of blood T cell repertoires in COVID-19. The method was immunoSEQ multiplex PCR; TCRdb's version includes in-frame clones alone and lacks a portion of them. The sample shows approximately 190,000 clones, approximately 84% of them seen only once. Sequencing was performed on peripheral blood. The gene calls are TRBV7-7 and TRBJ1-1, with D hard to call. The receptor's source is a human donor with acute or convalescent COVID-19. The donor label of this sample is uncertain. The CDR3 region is CASSLDRNTEAFF. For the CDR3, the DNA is TGTGCCAGCAGCTTAGACAGGAACACTGAAGCTTTCTTT. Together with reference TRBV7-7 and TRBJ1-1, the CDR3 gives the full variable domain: GAGVSQSPRYKVTKRGQDVTLRCDPISSHATLYWYQQALGQGPEFLTYFNYEAQPDKSGLPSDRFSAERPEGSISTLTIQRTEQRDSAMYRCASSLDRNTEAFFGQGTRLTVV.